The entry that follows covers one T cell receptor (beta chain) sequence. This clone has just a few counts. This receptor's antigen is unknown. No much larger clone exists at a distance of one base, and base qualities are not known. The sample comes from a study of Ad26.COV2.S vaccination and SARS-CoV-2 variants (dated by TCRdb to about 2021). Background on the whole study: Donors in the vaccine arm were drawn from COV1001, a phase I-IIa trial of Ad26.COV2.S in healthy adults that was multicentre, randomized, double-blind and placebo-controlled. Blinding of investigators to trial group allocation was maintained during experiments and outcome assessment. Trial participants were randomized into five groups of five: low-dose or high-dose Ad26.COV2.S given once or twice, or placebo on both occasions. Dosing of Ad26.COV2.S was intramuscular, at either 5x10^10 or 1x10^11 viral particles, delivered as one shot or as two shots spaced 56 days apart. Sequencing of the TCRbeta repertoire served to evaluate the specificity and breadth of SARS-CoV-2-reactive T cell receptors following Ad26.COV2.S vaccination. The TCR-sequenced set comprised about 32 samples: some 19 Ad26.COV2.S vaccine recipients, 5 placebo recipients and 8 SARS-CoV-2 convalescent individuals. What the authors observed across the whole study: The study was not powered for comparison of responses between vaccine doses or regimens. Vaccine and placebo recipients had similar non-spike TCR breadth, a finding consistent with the vaccine containing only spike. Higher spike-specific TCR breadth was observed in Ad26.COV2.S recipients than in placebo recipients (P = 0.0014). Substantial breadth of spike-specific CD8+ and CD4+ T cell responses was reported after vaccination. The authors noted that the TCR breadth and depth analyses may have underestimated total T cell responses.

The immunoSEQ Assay was the method used to sequence TCRbeta CDR3 regions. After extraction, genomic DNA underwent amplification by bias-controlled multiplex PCR, followed by high-throughput sequencing. Under the source paper's analysis protocol: To quantify the absolute abundance of each unique TCRbeta CDR3 region, sequences were collapsed and filtered. T cell fraction was estimated by normalizing TCRbeta template counts to usable DNA, with usable DNA measured through amplification of reference genes found in all nucleated cells. Repertoire TCRs were annotated as SARS-CoV-2-specific by exact matching of V gene, CDR3 amino acid sequence and J gene to a known reactive TCR set. MIRA supplied the reference SARS-CoV-2 TCR set, which was filtered for enrichment in COVID-19-positive ImmuneCODE repertoires so that public or cross-reactive TCRs were removed. Using the MIRA antigens, annotated TCRs were further analysed by specific ORF or by position within an ORF. Breadth was defined as the number of annotated unique rearrangements divided by the total number of unique productive rearrangements, and depth was defined as the summed frequency of the annotated unique rearrangements. Two-sided Wilcoxon rank-sum tests were used to compare TCR breadth between groups. TCRdb stores this immuneACCESS table with in-frame sequences only. Part of the clones is absent; in the studies checked, under half of the shortfall reflects unresolved V genes, and no reason is known for the rest. The V and J calls and clone size are taken from that table; D and trimming were inferred from the DNA. Across this sample there are roughly 510,000 clones, with around 88% seen only once. Clones ranked in the top ten supply 9.5% to 15% of the sample.

According to the study, the label for this sample's treatment or condition signals: roughly 19 received Ad26.COV2.S at low or high dose, single or two shots; several received placebo; per-sample allocation not given. Repertoires of vaccine and placebo recipients were sequenced from samples taken on day 63 after the first injection. Cohort 1b enrolled 25 adults aged 18-55 years at a single site in Boston, USA, between 29 July and 7 August 2020. As a vaccine, Ad26.COV2.S was a replication-incompetent adenovirus type 26 vector that expressed a prefusion-stabilized SARS-CoV-2 spike protein derived from the original Wuhan strain. The TCR sequence derives from a person aged 18-65 years who received the Ad26.COV2.S COVID-19 vaccine or a placebo. This sample comprised peripheral blood, obtained in a trial of Ad26.COV2.S vaccine versus placebo.

The nucleotide sequence reads TGTGCCAGCGGGTCAGGGGCCGGGGAGCTGTTTTTT. Its translation reads: CASGSGAGELFF. This chain is built from TRBV28 and TRBJ2-2; TRBD1 could be the D gene, as 6 bases match. The CDR3 measures 12 amino acids from cysteine to phenylalanine. This entry keeps only the CDR3 DNA: 36 bases, framed from base 1. V loses 8 bases of germline sequence and J loses 6 bases, and the interval between the two ends is 10 bases. Taken from the germline V gene, the CDR1 and CDR2 loops are MDHEN and SYDVKM.